Sequencing of this TCR beta chain was carried out in a study of cytomegalovirus exposure and HLA in healthy donors. Broader study findings: Equally common other TCR beta chains were less clonally expanded than HLA-associated ones, a later analysis found. Cytomegalovirus association was assigned to over 150 TCR beta chains. The authors reported that TCR beta sequences could predict HLA-A and HLA-B alleles. These predictions were accurate for most subjects in the first cohort. Sequencing likely caused a cluster of highly shared sequence variants.

A remark on this clone: What it recognizes is unknown.

This CDR3 comprises 13 residues. The V gene's germline CDR1 is SSHAT and CDR2 FNYEAQ (reference sequence). V was pared by 5 bases and J by 4 bases, with 2 bases of the junction left unmatched. The study ran its PCR with 60 Vbeta and 13 Jbeta primers. Assay used: immunoSEQ multiplex PCR; TCRdb lists only in-frame clones, some missing. The sample has around 140,000 clones. The sequencing input was PBMCs. The chain is built from TRBV7-7 and TRBJ2-5, with TRBD1 identical over 9 bases. The TCR comes from a woman aged 45 to 65 in good health and CMV-seronegative. CDR3 nucleotide sequence: TGTGCCAGCAGCCGGACAGGGGCAGAGACCCAGTACTTC. It codes for CASSRTGAETQYF. Variable domain in full (rest from reference TRBV7-7 and TRBJ2-5): GAGVSQSPRYKVTKRGQDVTLRCDPISSHATLYWYQQALGQGPEFLTYFNYEAQPDKSGLPSDRFSAERPEGSISTLTIQRTEQRDSAMYRCASSRTGAETQYFGPGTRLLVL.